Following are 25 T cell receptor beta chains from one sample sequenced in a study of technical replicates of blood from several donors. The data were produced by immunoSEQ multiplex PCR, yet TCRdb's version contains in-frame clones alone and is incomplete. The sample contains 55,000 to 80,000 clones, just under 90% of which appear only once. Sequenced: PBMCs. The source of these receptors is a human donor in good health. Some clones in this sample may be carry-over from other donors' samples.

This chain connects TRBV6-1 to TRBJ1-3; the D gene is possibly TRBD1 (5 bases). CDR3 length: 17 residues. With 0 bases removed from V and 2 bases from J, the gap between germline ends came to 14 bases. Per germline, CDR1 MNHNS and CDR2 SASEGT. This chain's CDR3 is CASSEATTAFAGNTIYF. Here the CDR3 DNA reads TGTGCCAGCAGTGAAGCGACGACAGCCTTCGCTGGAAACACCATATATTTT.

This chain connects TRBV10-3 to TRBJ2-3; 11 nucleotides line up with TRBD2. The CDR3 totals 15 residues. Germline V gives CDR1 ENHRY, CDR2 SYGVKD. J gave up 6 bases and V 2 bases, and 4 bases lay outside the gene matches. Here the CDR3 DNA reads TGTGCCATCAGTGAGCTAGCGGGGGGTTCCGATACGCAGTATTTT. It yields the protein CAISELAGGSDTQYF.

The gene calls are TRBV6-1 and TRBJ2-2; 7 positions agree with TRBD1. Germline V gene sequence: CDR1 MNHNS, CDR2 SASEGT. The CDR3 runs 14 residues. V shed 11 bases and J 2 bases; nucleotides not matched to a gene: 8. CDR3 sequence: CAGTGTANTGELFF. As DNA, the CDR3 is TGTGCCGGAACCGGGACAGCTAACACCGGGGAGCTGTTTTTT.

This clone has only a few counts. The chain joins TRBV18 to TRBJ2-7; 10 positions agree with TRBD1. The germline V gene has CDR1 KGHSH and CDR2 LQKENI. This CDR3 has 17 residues. The J segment lost 0 bases and the V segment lost 3 bases, leaving 8 bases of the junction unmatched. CDR3 loop: CASSPGQGNTGSYEQYF. The CDR3, as DNA: TGTGCCAGCTCACCGGGACAGGGGAATACTGGCTCCTACGAGCAGTACTTC.

V gene TRBV4-3 combines with J gene TRBJ1-5; 7 nucleotides agree with TRBD1. From germline, CDR1 is LGHNA and CDR2 YSLEER. The CDR3 spans 18 residues. V dropped 4 bases and J dropped 1; count of bases not matched to a gene: 13. For the CDR3, the DNA is TGCGCCAGCAGCCCCAATAGGGGGCCGGGACAGAGCAATCAGCCCCAGCATTTT. Translation: CASSPNRGPGQSNQPQHF.

This chain connects TRBV2 to TRBJ1-5, with TRBD1 matching 9 bases. This CDR3 comprises 17 residues. V gave up 6 bases and J gave up 2 bases; unmatched junction bases: 11. In germline, CDR1 is SNHLY, CDR2 FYNNEI. The DNA of the CDR3 is TGTGCCAGCAGAGGTACAGGGGGCGCCAGGGGCAATCAGCCCCAGCATTTT. Protein: CASRGTGGARGNQPQHF.

The CDR3 region is CASRVTGLNQPQHF. The CDR3 nucleotides read TGTGCCAGTAGGGTGACAGGGCTCAATCAGCCCCAGCATTTT. This rearrangement joins TRBV19 to TRBJ1-5; 7 bases map to TRBD1. CDR1 and CDR2 (germline): LNHDA, SQIVND (reference sequence). The CDR3 contains 14 residues. V was clipped by 6 bases and J by 3 bases; unmatched bases: 5.

The rearrangement uses TRBV7-2 and TRBJ1-5, with a weak D call TRBD1 (5 bases). Trimming pared 6 bases from V and 5 bases from J, leaving 11 bases between. This CDR3 contains 13 residues. Germline V gene lookup returns CDR1 SGHTA and CDR2 FQGNSA. The CDR3 DNA reads TGTGCCAGCAGGCCTCCGGGGGATCAGCCCCAGCATTTT. Protein: CASRPPGDQPQHF.

This chain uses TRBV5-1 with TRBJ1-2; TRBD1 is a possible D gene (6 bases). The germline V and J ends were trimmed by 0 bases and 1 base, with 10 bases remaining between them. The CDR3 length is 15 residues. Germline V lookup: CDR1 SGHRS, CDR2 YFSETQ. This chain's CDR3 is CASSLDGQINYGYTF. As DNA, the CDR3 is TGCGCCAGCAGCTTGGACGGACAGATTAACTATGGCTACACCTTC.

In its sample, this clone was seen a few times. This chain uses TRBV5-7 with TRBJ2-5; D may be TRBD1 (6 bases). TRBV5-7 is treated as an ORF (open reading frame) with a function not yet certain. V lost 0 bases, J lost 0 bases, and 15 bases lay in between. The CDR3 has 17 amino acids. The CDR3, as DNA: TGTGCCAGCAGCTTGGACAGGGACCCCCCGTACCAAGAGACCCAGTACTTC. Protein product: CASSLDRDPPYQETQYF.

CDR3 sequence reads: CASSMDRLNYGYTF. The CDR3, as DNA: TGTGCCAGTAGTATGGACAGACTCAACTATGGCTACACCTTC. This chain connects TRBV19 to TRBJ1-2; TRBD1 is a possible D gene (6 bases). V lost 3 bases and J lost 2, with 10 bases in between. Germline V lookup: CDR1 LNHDA, CDR2 SQIVND (reference sequence). The CDR3 is 14 amino acids. Filled out from reference TRBV19 and TRBJ1-2, the complete variable domain reads DGGITQSPKYLFRKEGQNVTLSCEQNLNHDAMYWYRQDPGQGLRLIYYSQIVNDFQKGDIAEGYSVSREKKESFPLTVTSAQKNPTAFYLCASSMDRLNYGYTFGSGTRLTVV.

The chain employs TRBV11-2 and TRBJ2-3; 10 nucleotides line up with TRBD2. Per germline, CDR1 SGHAT and CDR2 FQNNGV. This CDR3 has 17 amino acids. V was clipped by 0 bases and J by 0 bases; unmatched bases: 3. CDR3 DNA: TGTGCCAGCAGCTTAGAGATTAGCGGGGGGAGCACAGATACGCAGTATTTT. Translating it yields CASSLEISGGSTDTQYF.

This chain uses TRBV7-2 with TRBJ2-2, with D possibly being TRBD1 (6 bases). This CDR3 has 17 amino acids. Trimming cost V 3 bases and J 7 bases, with 21 bases left between them. Germline V lookup: CDR1 SGHTA, CDR2 FQGNSA. The chain's CDR3 is CASSLGAQGGLGGELFF. In nucleotides, the CDR3 is TGTGCCAGCAGCTTGGGGGCCCAGGGTGGCTTGGGCGGGGAGCTGTTTTTT.

This chain connects TRBV6-5 to TRBJ1-2; D is possibly TRBD1 (6 bases). CDR3 length: 15 amino acids. Per the germline V gene, CDR1 is MNHEY and CDR2 is SVGAGI. V lost 5 bases to trimming and J lost 3 bases, with 16 bases between them. CDR3: CASSGRTASHYGYTF. As DNA, the CDR3 is TGTGCCAGCAGTGGCCGGACAGCGAGCCACTATGGCTACACCTTC.

This chain's CDR3 is CASSSTGGHREQYF. CDR3 nucleotide sequence: TGTGCCAGCAGCTCGACGGGAGGACATCGCGAGCAGTACTTC. The chain couples TRBV13 to TRBJ2-7, with 7 bases lining up with TRBD2. Germline assignment: CDR1 PRHDT and CDR2 FYEKMQ (reference sequence). CDR3 size: 14 residues. J lost 6 bases, V lost 4 bases, and 9 bases had no gene match.

This chain uses TRBV5-1 with TRBJ2-1; 12 positions agree with TRBD2. V shed 4 bases, J shed 1 base, and the junction held 3 bases outside the gene matches. CDR3 length: 16 amino acids. The germline CDR1 and CDR2 sequences are SGHRS and YFSETQ. In nucleotides, the CDR3 is TGCGCCAGCAGCCTCGGACTAGCGGGATCCTACAATGAGCAGTTCTTC. Protein sequence: CASSLGLAGSYNEQFF.

The chain joins TRBV5-4 to TRBJ2-5; D is uncertain. Germline assignment: CDR1 SGHNT and CDR2 YYREEE (reference sequence). CDR3 length: 14 residues. Trimming removed 4 bases from V and 5 bases from J, with 15 bases in between. The CDR3 is CASSAAQRGETQYF. DNA of the CDR3: TGTGCCAGCAGCGCGGCCCAGCGTGGGGAGACCCAGTACTTC.

The CDR3 loop is CASRGQGSPGNTIYF. The CDR3 bases are TGTGCCAGCAGAGGACAGGGGTCACCTGGAAACACCATATATTTT. The chain carries TRBV6-5 and TRBJ1-3, with 9 bases identical to TRBD1. This CDR3 comprises 15 residues. CDR1 MNHEY and CDR2 SVGAGI come from the germline V gene. The ends lost 6 bases at V and 2 bases at J; junction bases unmatched: 5.

This chain uses TRBV4-1 with TRBJ1-2, with D unresolved. This CDR3 region has 15 residues. Trimming took 1 base from V and 4 from J, leaving 13 bases between them. Germline V gene sequence: CDR1 MGHRA, CDR2 YSYEKL. CDR3 coding DNA: TGCGCCAGCAGCCAAGTCCCAGGTCATGTCTATGGCTACACCTTC. Translating gives CASSQVPGHVYGYTF.

CDR3 in DNA: TGTGCCAGCAGCTTTGGACTCAGCCAAGAGACCCAGTACTTC. Translation: CASSFGLSQETQYF. The chain uses TRBV7-9 and TRBJ2-5; TRBD2 is a possible D gene (5 bases). The germline V and J ends were trimmed by 3 bases and 1 base, with 9 bases remaining between them. Germline V lookup: CDR1 SEHNR, CDR2 FQNEAQ (reference sequence). The CDR3 extends over 14 amino acids.

J is TRBJ2-2 and V is TRBV5-1; TRBD1 agrees at 7 bases. Unmatched junction bases numbered 5, after V lost 4 bases and J lost 2 bases. Germline lookup yields CDR1 SGHRS and CDR2 YFSETQ. The CDR3 loop spans 15 amino acids. The DNA of the CDR3 is TGCGCCAGCAGCCCGGGACAGCCTAACACCGGGGAGCTGTTTTTT. Its protein product is CASSPGQPNTGELFF.

The V gene is TRBV7-6, the J gene TRBJ1-5; tentatively, D is TRBD1 (6 bases). Deletions cut 5 bases from V and 3 bases from J, with 17 bases between. CDR3 length equals 16 residues. The germline gives CDR1 SGHVS, CDR2 FNYEAQ. CDR3 coding DNA: TGTGCCAGCAGCCCCCTAAACAGGGAAAACAATCAGCCCCAGCATTTT. Its protein is CASSPLNRENNQPQHF.

This clone was recorded only once. The chain couples TRBV6-6 to TRBJ1-5; TRBD1 might be the D (5 bases). The V end lost 2 bases, the J end lost 5 bases, and 10 bases lay between the germline ends. Germline-derived CDR1 and CDR2 are MNHNY and SVGAGI (reference sequence). This CDR3 spans 14 amino acids. CDR3 sequence: CASSYEQGYQPQHF. The CDR3 nucleotides are TGTGCCAGCAGTTACGAGCAGGGCTATCAGCCCCAGCATTTT.

The chain links TRBV9 to TRBJ2-7; D possibly corresponds to TRBD1 (6 bases). Germline V gene lookup returns CDR1 SGDLS and CDR2 YYNGEE. The CDR3 is made up of 14 amino acids. With 2 bases removed from V and 4 bases from J, the gap between germline ends came to 13 bases. The CDR3 region has the DNA TGTGCCAGCAGCGTCAGACAGGACGGGTACGAGCAGTACTTC. Its translation: CASSVRQDGYEQYF.

The gene calls are TRBV13 and TRBJ1-2; TRBD1 matches at 8 bases. The CDR3 spans 14 residues. V gave up 3 bases and J gave up 8 bases; unmatched junction bases: 8. Germline CDR1 PRHDT, CDR2 FYEKMQ (reference sequence). The CDR3 nucleotides read TGTGCCAGCAGCTTCAAGACAGGGGAAAGGGGCTACACCTTC. Translation: CASSFKTGERGYTF. Filled out from reference TRBV13 and TRBJ1-2, the complete variable domain reads AAGVIQSPRHLIKEKRETATLKCYPIPRHDTVYWYQQGPGQDPQFLISFYEKMQSDKGSIPDRFSAQQFSDYHSELNMSSLELGDSALYFCASSFKTGERGYTFGSGTRLTVV.